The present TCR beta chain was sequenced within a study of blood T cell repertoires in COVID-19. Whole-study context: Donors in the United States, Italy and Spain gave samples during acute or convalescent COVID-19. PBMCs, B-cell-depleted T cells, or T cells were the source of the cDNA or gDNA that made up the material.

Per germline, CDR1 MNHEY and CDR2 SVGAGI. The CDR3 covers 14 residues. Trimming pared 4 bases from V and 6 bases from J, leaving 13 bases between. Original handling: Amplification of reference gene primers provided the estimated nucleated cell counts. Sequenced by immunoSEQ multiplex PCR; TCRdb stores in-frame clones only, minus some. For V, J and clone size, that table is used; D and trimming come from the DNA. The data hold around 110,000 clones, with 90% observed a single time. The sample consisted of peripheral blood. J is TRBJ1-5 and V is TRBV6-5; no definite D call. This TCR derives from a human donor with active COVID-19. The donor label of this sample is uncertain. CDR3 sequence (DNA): TGTGCCAGCAGTTTGTCAGGACTATTTCAGCCCCAGCATTTT. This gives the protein CASSLSGLFQPQHF.